This record looks at one T cell receptor beta chain sequence and its context. The antigen remains unidentified. The sample comes from a study of blood T cells in healthy people across ages. The CDR3 has 11 amino acids. The V gene's germline CDR1 is MDHEN and CDR2 SYDVKM. V lost 10 bases, J lost 5 bases, and 11 bases lay in between. Primers used in a second PCR of about 7 to 12 cycles were a sample-barcoded 5' primer and a J-beta primer mix. Each CDR3 protein gets one entry after TCRdb re-called the 5' RACE reads with MiXCR. Among roughly 1,100,000 distinct CDR3 sequences, almost 25% were seen once, and the ten largest hold 0.75%. It was about 10 milliliters of peripheral blood that were drawn from each donor. Findings of the study overall: It was not possible, with unsorted PBMCs, to conclusively compare naive and antigen-experienced cells.

The same sample was also used in a study of T cells of mothers and their children. From that study: Related and unrelated pairs show TCR recombination output that thymic selection shapes similarly.

Sequenced sample: blood. The chain links TRBV28 to TRBJ1-1, with D unclear. The TCR originated in a girl aged 2-10 years in good health. CDR3 in DNA: TGTGCCATCGCTCCCGGGACTGAAGCTTTCTTT. Translated, it gives CAIAPGTEAFF.